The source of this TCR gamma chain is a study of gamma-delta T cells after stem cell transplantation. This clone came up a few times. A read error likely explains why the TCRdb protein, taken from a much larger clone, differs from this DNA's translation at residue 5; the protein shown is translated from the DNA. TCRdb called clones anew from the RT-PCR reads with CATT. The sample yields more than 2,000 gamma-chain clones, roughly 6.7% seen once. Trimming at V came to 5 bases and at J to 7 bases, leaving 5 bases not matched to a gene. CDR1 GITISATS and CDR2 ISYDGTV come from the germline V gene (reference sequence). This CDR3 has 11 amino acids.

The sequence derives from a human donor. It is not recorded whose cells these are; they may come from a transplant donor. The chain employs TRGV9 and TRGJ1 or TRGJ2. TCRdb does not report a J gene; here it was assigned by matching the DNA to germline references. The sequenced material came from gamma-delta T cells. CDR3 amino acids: CALWVEYKKLF. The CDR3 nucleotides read TGTGCCTTGTGGGTGGAATATAAGAAACTCTTT.